The 5 T cell receptor beta chains reported below all come from one sample, sequenced in a study of blood T cell repertoires in COVID-19. Generated by immunoSEQ multiplex PCR, the TCRdb table keeps only in-frame clones and is missing some. Found here are roughly 230,000 clones, over 75% of them singletons; the top ten hold around 7%. Input material: PBMCs or T cells enriched from blood (not recorded which). All receptors derive from a man aged 30-40 years in a cohort exposed to, infected with or recovered from COVID-19 (not recorded which).

The genes are TRBV2 and TRBJ1-4, with D possibly being TRBD1 (5 bases). The germline V gene encodes CDR1 SNHLY and CDR2 FYNNEI. The CDR3 totals 14 residues. Trimming stripped 4 bases from V and 2 bases from J, with 8 bases between. CDR3 region: CASSGQGTNEKLFF. In DNA, the CDR3 is TGTGCCAGCAGTGGGCAGGGCACTAATGAAAAACTGTTTTTT. Full variable domain (rest looked up from reference TRBV2 and TRBJ1-4): EPEVTQTPSHQVTQMGQEVILRCVPISNHLYFYWYRQILGQKVEFLVSFYNNEISEKSEIFDDQFSVERPDGSNFTLKIRSTKLEDSAMYFCASSGQGTNEKLFFGSGTQLSVL.

This clone turned up a few times. The CDR3 coding sequence is TGTGCCAGCAGTGATGGGCAGGGGGTTCGGAATGAGCAGTTCTTC. Encoded protein: CASSDGQGVRNEQFF. This chain connects TRBV6-1 to TRBJ2-1; 7 nucleotides line up with TRBD1. The V segment lost 3 bases and the J segment 7 bases; nucleotides outside the gene matches: 9. Germline assignment: CDR1 MNHNS and CDR2 SASEGT. There are 15 residues in the CDR3.

J is TRBJ1-2 and V is TRBV3-1 (or the pseudogene TRBV3-2), with D uncertain. CDR1 LGHDT and CDR2 YNNKEL come from the germline V gene (reference sequence). The V end lost 0 bases, the J end lost 0 bases, and 5 bases lay between the germline ends. The CDR3 sequence is 14 residues long. The CDR3 nucleotides read TGTGCCAGCAGCCAAGACGGGTCTAACTATGGCTACACCTTC. Translating gives CASSQDGSNYGYTF.

This clone was detected a few times. The genes are TRBV28 and TRBJ1-4; D not certain. V gave up 6 bases and J gave up 8 bases, with 16 bases separating them. CDR1 MDHEN and CDR2 SYDVKM come from the germline V gene. This CDR3 region has 14 residues. This CDR3 reads CASSLTGSGEKLFF. As DNA, the CDR3 is TGTGCCAGCAGCCTGACGGGAAGTGGGGAAAAACTGTTTTTT. The full variable domain, in which reference TRBV28 and TRBJ1-4 provide the parts outside the CDR3, is DVKVTQSSRYLVKRTGEKVFLECVQDMDHENMFWYRQDPGLGLRLIYFSYDVKMKEKGDIPEGYSVSREKKERFSLILESASTNQTSMYLCASSLTGSGEKLFFGSGTQLSVL.

V and J are TRBV29-1 and TRBJ1-1; perhaps TRBD1 as D (5 bases). The CDR3 length is 12 residues. V was clipped by 7 bases and J by 1 base, with 10 bases between them. Germline CDR1 reads SQVTM; CDR2 reads ANQGSEA. CDR3 bases: TGCAGCGGGGGCGGAGAGAACACTGAAGCTTTCTTT. It encodes CSGGGENTEAFF.